This T cell receptor beta chain was identified during a study of shared clonotypes between healthy human individuals. Overall study results and limits: Blood was the only sampled material, and tissue repertoires likely differ.

The sorted-subset replicate PCRs were given around 0.2 ug DNA, which is 25,000 to 35,000 T cell genomes. Assay used: immunoSEQ multiplex PCR; TCRdb lists only in-frame clones, some missing. This sample has about 680,000 clones; less than 80% occur once, and the top ten carry under 2%. The length of the CDR3 is 17 residues. The germline CDR1 and CDR2 sequences are LGHNA and YNFKEQ. V lost 4 bases and J lost 0; bases outside the gene matches: 9. This clone was observed a single time. As yet, its antigen is unknown. The chain has TRBV4-2 and TRBJ2-4; 7 bases align to TRBD2. The sequenced material came from memory CD4+ T cells sorted from blood. Noted subset: CD45RA-negative fraction. This clonotype originated in a woman aged 25-40 years in good health. CDR3 loop: CASSPGGSLGAKNIQYF. In nucleotides, the CDR3 is TGTGCCAGCAGCCCGGGCGGGAGTCTAGGAGCCAAAAACATTCAGTACTTC.